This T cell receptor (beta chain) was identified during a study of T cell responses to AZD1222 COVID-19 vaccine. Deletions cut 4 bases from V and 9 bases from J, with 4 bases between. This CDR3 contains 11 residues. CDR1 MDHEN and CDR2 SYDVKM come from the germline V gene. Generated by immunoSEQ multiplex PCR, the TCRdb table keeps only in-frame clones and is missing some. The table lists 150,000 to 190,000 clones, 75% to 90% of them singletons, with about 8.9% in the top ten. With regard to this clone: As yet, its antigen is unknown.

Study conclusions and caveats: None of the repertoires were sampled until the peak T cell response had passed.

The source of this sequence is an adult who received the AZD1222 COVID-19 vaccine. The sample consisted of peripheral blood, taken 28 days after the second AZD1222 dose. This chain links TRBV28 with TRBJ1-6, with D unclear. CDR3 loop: CASSSLSPLHF. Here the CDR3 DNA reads TGTGCCAGCAGTTCCCTTTCACCCCTCCACTTT.